This T cell receptor (beta chain) originates from a study of T cells after yellow fever vaccination. As for the study in general: Libraries from low-cell-number fractions were prepared with the SMART-Seq v4 Ultra Low Input RNA kit.

Germline lookup yields CDR1 LNHDA and CDR2 SQIVND (reference sequence). Trimming at V came to 8 bases and at J to 7 bases, leaving 7 bases not matched to a gene. CDR3 length: 13 residues. As TCR cDNA was made by 5'RACE template switching, a universal primer site and UMIs were added. TCRdb processed the 5' RACE reads anew with MiXCR; each CDR3 protein has one entry. The repertoire consists of around 340,000 distinct CDR3 sequences, with about 12% occurring once and the leading ten covering around 3%. This clonotype has a handful of counts. Its matching antigen is unknown. Study-level points and caveats: Post-booster reappearance was seen for most primary-vaccination clones (just under 97% CD4, around 91% CD8).

The sequencing used CD4+ T cells sorted from PBMCs, collected 15 days after the yellow fever booster vaccination. This TCR came from a man aged 18 to 29 who received the YFV17D yellow fever vaccine. The chain carries TRBV19 and TRBJ1-2, with TRBD1 matching over 10 bases. The CDR3 protein is CASSRQGAVGYTF. The CDR3, as DNA: TGTGCCAGTTCCAGACAGGGGGCTGTTGGCTACACCTTC. Filled out from reference TRBV19 and TRBJ1-2, the complete variable domain reads DGGITQSPKYLFRKEGQNVTLSCEQNLNHDAMYWYRQDPGQGLRLIYYSQIVNDFQKGDIAEGYSVSREKKESFPLTVTSAQKNPTAFYLCASSRQGAVGYTFGSGTRLTVV.